These 5 T cell receptor beta chains originate from one sample sequenced in a study of blood T cells in healthy people across ages. The authors ran a second PCR of about 7 to 12 cycles using a sample-barcoded 5' primer and a J-beta primer mix. TCRdb analysed the 5' RACE reads with MiXCR anew, one entry per CDR3 protein. Of about 970,000 distinct CDR3 sequences in the sample, about 51% were seen once. The sequenced sample consisted of blood. The receptors were sampled from a woman aged 55-69 years in good health.

This sequence joins TRBV7-3 and TRBJ2-2; D uncertain. V gave up 8 bases and J gave up 0 bases, with 10 bases separating them. The germline gives CDR1 SGHTA, CDR2 FQGTGA. The CDR3 is 14 amino acids. The CDR3 region is CASSQQSNTGELFF. The CDR3 nucleotides read TGTGCCAGCTCGCAACAGTCGAACACCGGGGAGCTGTTTTTT.

V gene TRBV29-1 combines with J gene TRBJ2-4, with D hard to call. The CDR3 has 15 amino acids. Germline V gene sequence: CDR1 SQVTM, CDR2 ANQGSEA. V shed 3 bases and J shed 0 bases, with 12 bases lying between them. Written as DNA, the CDR3 is TGCAGCGTTGATAGCCCTTTGGGAGCCAAAAACATTCAGTACTTC. Translating it yields CSVDSPLGAKNIQYF.

The chain links TRBV5-1 to TRBJ2-2; D gene ambiguous. V was pared by 4 bases and J by 0 bases, with 16 bases between. From germline, CDR1 is SGHRS and CDR2 YFSETQ. The CDR3 length is 17 residues. For the CDR3, the DNA is TGCGCCAGCAGCCCAAGGACCGCGAGTCCGAACACCGGGGAGCTGTTTTTT. It is translated as CASSPRTASPNTGELFF.

The table lists this clonotype with a few counts. An end of the junction differs from the germline gene, which may be a read error. This chain connects TRBV29-1 to TRBJ2-6; D is possibly TRBD1 (5 bases). Germline V gene sequence: CDR1 SQVTM, CDR2 ANQGSEA. The CDR3 totals 12 residues. The CDR3 loop reads CSVESGADVLTF. Here the CDR3 DNA reads TGCAGCGTTGAGAGTGGGGCCGACGTCCTGACTTTC.

The rearrangement links TRBV29-1 to TRBJ2-1; 13 bases map to TRBD2. The J segment lost 7 bases and the V segment lost 7 bases, leaving 10 bases of the junction unmatched. This CDR3 region has 15 residues. Per the germline V gene, CDR1 is SQVTM and CDR2 is ANQGSEA. For the CDR3, the DNA is TGCAGCGGACAGTTCGGACTAGCGGGAGTTAATGAGCAGTTCTTC. Translating gives CSGQFGLAGVNEQFF.